This T cell receptor (beta chain) emerged from a study of early T cells in non-severe SARS-CoV-2 infection. Study conclusions and caveats: Database matching using VDJdb favored anti-spike CD8 responses, with private and CD4 specificities left missing.

TCRdb ran MiXCR on the 5' RACE reads and lists one entry per CDR3 protein. The table records over 25,000 distinct CDR3 sequences, more than 3.5% of them present only once. This clonotype was counted at least ten times. Its target is unknown. With 5 bases removed from V and 7 bases from J, the gap between germline ends came to 11 bases. The CDR3 is made up of 13 amino acids. Germline V gene sequence: CDR1 SGHNT, CDR2 YENEEA. The chain joins TRBV11-3 to TRBJ2-2; D not certain. Material: whole blood. This receptor was identified in an adult who was a healthcare worker with PCR-confirmed SARS-CoV-2 infection or an uninfected control (not recorded which). The CDR3 loop is CASSVWASGELFF. The CDR3 DNA is TGTGCCAGCAGCGTTTGGGCTAGCGGGGAGCTGTTTTTT.